The clone carrying this TCR beta chain showed up just a few times. These data originate in a study of identical twins. TCRdb ran MiXCR on the 5' RACE reads and lists one entry per CDR3 protein. The profile covers some 760,000 distinct CDR3 sequences, with 15% to 20% appearing a single time and less than 15% taken by the ten largest. This same sample was also taken into another study, of T cells expressing NK-cell markers. As that report states: Restriction of sorting to alpha-beta TCR T cells was accomplished in several experiments using an anti-gamma-delta TCR antibody. These clonotypes additionally ranked first within the CD3+CD56-NKG2C+ fraction of four donors.

Material for sequencing was PBMCs. This receptor was taken from a woman aged 18-29 years in good health.

CDR3 residues: CSAELPPNIQYF. CDR3 DNA sequence: TGCAGTGCGGAACTACCTCCGAACATTCAGTACTTC. The V call is TRBV20-1, the J call TRBJ2-4; D remains ambiguous. V was trimmed by 6 bases and J by 7 bases, leaving 13 bases between them. The germline V gene has CDR1 DFQATT and CDR2 SNEGSKA (reference sequence). The CDR3 contains 12 residues.